A selection of T cell receptor beta chains follows, all from one sample in a study of T cell changes during pregnancy in multiple sclerosis. Produced via immunoSEQ multiplex PCR; TCRdb's table is partial and in-frame only. The table has 55,000 to 70,000 clones, 80% to 95% seen once. Specimen: CD4+ T cells from peripheral blood mononuclear cells, collected after pregnancy. These receptors were obtained from a female donor with multiple sclerosis, enrolled in a pregnancy study. CDR3s include the opening cysteine and the closing phenylalanine or tryptophan. A D gene is named only where the DNA matches it firmly. Some rows mark clone size as missing; the rest say once, few, many or name a class of expanded clone.

d_call,cdr3_length,v_call,clone_size,j_call,cdr3_aa,cdr3_nt
TRBD1,16,TRBV19,-,TRBJ2-1,CASSPPSGTAYNEQFF,TGTGCCAGTAGTCCTCCCTCCGGGACAGCCTACAATGAGCAGTTCTTC
-,13,TRBV6-1,-,TRBJ1-2,CASSEYPLSGYTF,TGTGCCAGCAGTGAATACCCCCTGAGTGGCTACACCTTC
-,14,TRBV7-2,once,TRBJ1-1,CASSSVRSNTEAFF,TGTGCCAGCAGCTCGGTCCGCTCGAACACTGAAGCTTTCTTT
TRBD1,14,TRBV2,-,TRBJ1-5,CASRGDRGGQPQHF,TGTGCCAGCAGGGGGGACAGGGGAGGTCAGCCCCAGCATTTT
-,13,TRBV11-3,-,TRBJ2-3,CASSSRGRDTQYF,TGTGCCAGCAGCTCCCGTGGGCGAGATACGCAGTATTTT
-,16,TRBV7-6,-,TRBJ2-7,CASSLAQGSARGEQYF,TGTGCCAGCAGCTTAGCGCAAGGGTCCGCTAGGGGGGAGCAGTACTTC
-,15,TRBV27,-,TRBJ1-2,CASSLLGRGNYGYTF,TGTGCCAGCAGTTTATTGGGGCGGGGGAACTATGGCTACACCTTC
-,14,TRBV9,-,TRBJ2-5,CASSVGSSQETQYF,TGTGCCAGCAGCGTAGGAAGTAGCCAAGAGACCCAGTACTTC
TRBD1,14,TRBV19,-,TRBJ1-1,CASKGGQAPTEAFF,TGTGCCAGTAAAGGGGGACAGGCCCCTACTGAAGCTTTCTTT
-,16,TRBV19,-,TRBJ2-1,CASSTSGGTLYNEQFF,TGTGCCAGTAGTACCTCAGGGGGGACCCTTTACAATGAGCAGTTCTTC
-,14,TRBV5-6,once,TRBJ1-2,CASSLAGGTGGYTF,TGTGCCAGCAGCTTGGCCGGGGGGACGGGTGGCTACACCTTC
-,13,TRBV19,-,TRBJ2-2,CASSILNTGELFF,TGTGCCAGTAGTATTTTAAACACCGGGGAGCTGTTTTTT
-,14,TRBV18,few,TRBJ1-1,CASSPAGTNTEAFF,TGTGCCAGCTCACCGGCAGGGACTAACACTGAAGCTTTCTTT
TRBD1,15,TRBV30,-,TRBJ1-2,CAWSAADRANYGYTF,TGTGCCTGGAGTGCCGCAGACAGGGCAAACTATGGCTACACCTTC
TRBD1,13,TRBV6-1,-,TRBJ1-2,CASSPDRGYGYTF,TGTGCCAGCAGTCCGGACAGGGGCTATGGCTACACCTTC
TRBD2,20,TRBV13,once,TRBJ2-3,CASSLGLLLSGGRREDTQYF,TGTGCCAGCAGCTTAGGCCTTCTCCTCAGCGGGGGGCGTCGGGAAGATACGCAGTATTTT
-,12,TRBV28,-,TRBJ2-3,CATLTPGVAQYF,TGTGCCACCCTAACACCGGGAGTTGCGCAGTATTTT
-,16,TRBV10-2,-,TRBJ2-3,CASSESGGLSTDTQYF,TGCGCCAGCAGTGAGTCGGGCGGGCTTAGCACAGATACGCAGTATTTT
TRBD2,15,TRBV27,-,TRBJ2-7,CASSSSRAGGYEQYF,TGTGCCAGCAGTTCCTCGAGAGCGGGAGGGTACGAGCAGTACTTC
-,14,TRBV2,-,TRBJ2-1,CASSKLRSENEQFF,TGTGCCAGCTCAAAATTAAGATCCGAGAATGAGCAGTTCTTC
TRBD2,15,TRBV5-4,-,TRBJ2-1,CASSSTSGSYNEQFF,TGTGCCAGCAGCTCTACTAGCGGCTCCTACAATGAGCAGTTCTTC
TRBD1,15,TRBV6-5,-,TRBJ1-5,CASSQDRGGNQPQHF,TGTGCCAGCAGCCAGGACAGGGGAGGGAATCAGCCCCAGCATTTT
-,15,TRBV18,-,TRBJ1-1,CASSPGFAGNTEAFF,TGTGCCAGCTCACCCGGTTTTGCAGGGAATACTGAAGCTTTCTTT
-,15,TRBV7-2,-,TRBJ2-7,CASSLARGSSYEQYF,TGTGCCAGCAGCTTAGCAAGGGGGAGCTCCTACGAGCAGTACTTC
-,14,TRBV10-1,-,TRBJ2-2,CASSESRNTGELFF,TGCGCCAGCAGTGAGTCGCGCAACACCGGGGAGCTGTTTTTT
TRBD2,15,TRBV5-1,-,TRBJ2-7,CASSSLAGSSYEQYF,TGCGCCAGCAGCTCCCTAGCGGGAAGCTCCTACGAGCAGTACTTC
TRBD2,16,TRBV5-6,-,TRBJ2-2,CASSFRTSGRTGELFF,TGTGCCAGCAGCTTCCGGACTAGCGGACGCACCGGGGAGCTGTTTTTT
TRBD1,15,TRBV10-3,-,TRBJ2-1,CAISTFRDRYNEQFF,TGTGCCATCAGTACATTCCGGGACAGATACAATGAGCAGTTCTTC
TRBD1,15,TRBV7-2,-,TRBJ1-1,CASSFDRGYNTEAFF,TGTGCCAGCAGCTTCGACAGGGGGTATAACACTGAAGCTTTCTTT